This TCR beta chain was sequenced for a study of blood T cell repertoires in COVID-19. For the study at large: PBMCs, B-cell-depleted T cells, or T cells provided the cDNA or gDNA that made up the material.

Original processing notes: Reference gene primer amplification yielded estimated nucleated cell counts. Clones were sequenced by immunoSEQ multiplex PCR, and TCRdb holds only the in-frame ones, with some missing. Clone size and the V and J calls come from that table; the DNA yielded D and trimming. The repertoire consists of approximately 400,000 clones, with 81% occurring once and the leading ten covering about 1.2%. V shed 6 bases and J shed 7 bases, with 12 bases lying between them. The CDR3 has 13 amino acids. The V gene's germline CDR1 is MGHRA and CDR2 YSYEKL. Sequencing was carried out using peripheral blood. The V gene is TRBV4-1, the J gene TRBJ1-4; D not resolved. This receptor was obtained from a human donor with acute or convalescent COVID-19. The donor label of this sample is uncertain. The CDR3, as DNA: TGCGCCAGCAGACCCTACGCGGGTGAAAAACTGTTTTTT. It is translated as CASRPYAGEKLFF.